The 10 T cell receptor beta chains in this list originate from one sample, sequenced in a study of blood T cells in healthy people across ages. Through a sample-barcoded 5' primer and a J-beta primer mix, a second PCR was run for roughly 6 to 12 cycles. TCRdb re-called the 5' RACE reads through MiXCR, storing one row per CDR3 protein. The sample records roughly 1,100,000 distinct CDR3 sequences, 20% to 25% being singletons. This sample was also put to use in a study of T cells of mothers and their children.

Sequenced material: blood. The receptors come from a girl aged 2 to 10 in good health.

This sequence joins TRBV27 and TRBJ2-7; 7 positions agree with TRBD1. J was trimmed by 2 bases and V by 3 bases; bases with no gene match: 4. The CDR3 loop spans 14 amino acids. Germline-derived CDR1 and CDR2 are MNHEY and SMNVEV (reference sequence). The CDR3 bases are TGTGCCAGCAGTTTCCTGACAGGGACCTACGAGCAGTACTTC. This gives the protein CASSFLTGTYEQYF.

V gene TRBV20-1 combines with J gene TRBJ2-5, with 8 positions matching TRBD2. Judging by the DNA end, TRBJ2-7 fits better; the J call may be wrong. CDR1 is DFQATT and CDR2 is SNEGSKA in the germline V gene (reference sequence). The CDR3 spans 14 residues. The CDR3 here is CSAGGGTSSYEQYF. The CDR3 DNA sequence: TGCAGTGCTGGGGGGGGGACTAGCTCCTACGAGCAGTACTTC.

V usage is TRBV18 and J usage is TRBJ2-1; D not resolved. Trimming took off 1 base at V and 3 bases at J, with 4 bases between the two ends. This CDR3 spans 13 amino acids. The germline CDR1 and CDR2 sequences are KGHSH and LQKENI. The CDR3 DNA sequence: TGTGCCAGCTCACCACAAGACTACAATGAGCAGTTCTTC. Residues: CASSPQDYNEQFF.

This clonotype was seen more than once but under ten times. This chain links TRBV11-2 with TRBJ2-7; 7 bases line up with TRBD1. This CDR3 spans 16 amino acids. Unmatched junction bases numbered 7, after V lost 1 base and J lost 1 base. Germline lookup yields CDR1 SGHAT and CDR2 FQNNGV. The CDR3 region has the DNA TGTGCCAGCAGCTTAGGGACAGGCGACTTTTCCTACGAGCAGTACTTC. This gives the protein CASSLGTGDFSYEQYF.

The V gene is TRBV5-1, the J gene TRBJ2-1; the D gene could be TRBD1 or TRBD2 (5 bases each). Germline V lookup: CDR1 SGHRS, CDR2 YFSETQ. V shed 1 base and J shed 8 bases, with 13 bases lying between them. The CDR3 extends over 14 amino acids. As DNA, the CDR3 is TGCGCCAGCAGCTTGCCAACGGGGCTGCATGAGCAGTTCTTC. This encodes CASSLPTGLHEQFF. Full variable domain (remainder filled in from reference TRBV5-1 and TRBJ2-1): KAGVTQTPRYLIKTRGQQVTLSCSPISGHRSVSWYQQTPGQGLQFLFEYFSETQRNKGNFPGRFSGRQFSNSRSEMNVSTLELGDSALYLCASSLPTGLHEQFFGPGTRLTVL.

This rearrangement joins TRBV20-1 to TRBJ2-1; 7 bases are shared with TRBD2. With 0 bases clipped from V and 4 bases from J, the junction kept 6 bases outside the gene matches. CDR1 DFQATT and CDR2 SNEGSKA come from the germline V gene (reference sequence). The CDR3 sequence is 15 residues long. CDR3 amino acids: CSARDPGAGYNEQFF. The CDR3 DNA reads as TGCAGTGCTAGAGATCCCGGAGCGGGGTACAATGAGCAGTTCTTC.

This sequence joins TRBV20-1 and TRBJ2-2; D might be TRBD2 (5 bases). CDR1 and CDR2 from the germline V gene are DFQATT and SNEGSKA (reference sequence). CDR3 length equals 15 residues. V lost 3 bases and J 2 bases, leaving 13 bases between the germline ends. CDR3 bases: TGCAGTGCTAGCCCCGTGGACTCAAACACCGGGGAGCTGTTTTTT. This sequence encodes CSASPVDSNTGELFF.

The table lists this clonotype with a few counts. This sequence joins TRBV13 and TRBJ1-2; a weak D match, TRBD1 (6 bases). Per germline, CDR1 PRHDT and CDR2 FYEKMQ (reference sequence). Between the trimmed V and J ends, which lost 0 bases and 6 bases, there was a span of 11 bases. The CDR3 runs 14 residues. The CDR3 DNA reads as TGTGCCAGCAGCTTAGGCACAGGGAGTGATGGCTACACCTTC. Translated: CASSLGTGSDGYTF. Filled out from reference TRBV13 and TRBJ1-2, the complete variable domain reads AAGVIQSPRHLIKEKRETATLKCYPIPRHDTVYWYQQGPGQDPQFLISFYEKMQSDKGSIPDRFSAQQFSDYHSELNMSSLELGDSALYFCASSLGTGSDGYTFGSGTRLTVV.

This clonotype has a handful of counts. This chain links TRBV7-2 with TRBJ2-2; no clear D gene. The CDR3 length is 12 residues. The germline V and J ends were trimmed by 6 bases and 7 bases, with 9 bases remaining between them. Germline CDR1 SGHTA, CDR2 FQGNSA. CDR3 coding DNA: TGTGCCAGCAGAAAAATCATCGGGGAGCTGTTTTTT. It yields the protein CASRKIIGELFF. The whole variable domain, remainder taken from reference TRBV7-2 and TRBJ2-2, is GAGVSQSPSNKVTEKGKDVELRCDPISGHTALYWYRQSLGQGLEFLIYFQGNSAPDKSGLPSDRFSAERTGGSVSTLTIQRTQQEDSAVYLCASRKIIGELFFGEGSRLTVL.

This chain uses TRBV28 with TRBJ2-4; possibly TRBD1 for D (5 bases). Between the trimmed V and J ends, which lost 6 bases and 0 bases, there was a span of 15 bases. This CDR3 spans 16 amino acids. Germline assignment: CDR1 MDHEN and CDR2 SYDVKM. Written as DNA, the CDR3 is TGTGCCAGCAGCTTCAGACAGCCGGTAGCCAAAAACATTCAGTACTTC. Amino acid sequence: CASSFRQPVAKNIQYF.